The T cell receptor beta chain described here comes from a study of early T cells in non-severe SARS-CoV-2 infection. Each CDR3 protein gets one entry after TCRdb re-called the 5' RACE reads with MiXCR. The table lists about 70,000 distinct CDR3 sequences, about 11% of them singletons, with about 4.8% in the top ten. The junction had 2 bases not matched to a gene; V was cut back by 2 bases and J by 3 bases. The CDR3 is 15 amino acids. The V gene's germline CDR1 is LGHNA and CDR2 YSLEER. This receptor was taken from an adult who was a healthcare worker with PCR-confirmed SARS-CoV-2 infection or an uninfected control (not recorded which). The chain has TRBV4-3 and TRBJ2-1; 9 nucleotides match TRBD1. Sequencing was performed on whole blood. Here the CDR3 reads CASSQSDRGYNEQFF. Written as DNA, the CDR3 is TGCGCCAGCAGCCAATCGGACAGGGGCTACAATGAGCAGTTCTTC.